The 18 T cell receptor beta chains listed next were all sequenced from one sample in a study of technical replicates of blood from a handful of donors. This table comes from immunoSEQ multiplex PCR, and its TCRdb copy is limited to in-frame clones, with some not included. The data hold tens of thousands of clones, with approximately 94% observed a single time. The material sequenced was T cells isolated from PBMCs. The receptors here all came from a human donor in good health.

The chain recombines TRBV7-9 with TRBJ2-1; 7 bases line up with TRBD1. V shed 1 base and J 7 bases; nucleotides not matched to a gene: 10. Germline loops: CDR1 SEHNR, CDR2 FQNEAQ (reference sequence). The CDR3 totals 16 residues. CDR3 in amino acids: CASSLVLIDRDNEQFF. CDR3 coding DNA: TGTGCCAGCAGCTTAGTCTTAATTGACAGGGATAATGAGCAGTTCTTC.

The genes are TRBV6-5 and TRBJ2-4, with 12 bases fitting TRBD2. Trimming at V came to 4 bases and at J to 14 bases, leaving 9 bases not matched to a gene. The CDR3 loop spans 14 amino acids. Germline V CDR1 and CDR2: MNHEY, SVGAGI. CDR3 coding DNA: TGTGCCAGCAGTTCACATTCGACTAGCGGGAGCGAGTACTTC. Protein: CASSSHSTSGSEYF.

CDR3 bases: TGTGCCAGCAGTTATCAAGGGGGACCTGAAAAACTGTTTTTT. Amino acids: CASSYQGGPEKLFF. The chain couples TRBV2 to TRBJ1-4, with D possibly TRBD1 on 6 matching bases. The CDR3 extends over 14 amino acids. V lost 5 bases, J lost 7 bases, and 14 bases lay in between. In germline, CDR1 is SNHLY, CDR2 FYNNEI.

The CDR3 protein is CASTLTGGEVTQYF. DNA of the CDR3: TGTGCCAGCACCTTGACAGGGGGAGAGGTGACCCAGTACTTC. V is TRBV7-9 and J is TRBJ2-5; 9 bases fit TRBD1. The length of the CDR3 is 14 residues. After removal of 7 bases from V and 7 bases from J, the junction contained 10 bases not matched to a gene. Looked up from germline, CDR1 is SEHNR and CDR2 is FQNEAQ (reference sequence).

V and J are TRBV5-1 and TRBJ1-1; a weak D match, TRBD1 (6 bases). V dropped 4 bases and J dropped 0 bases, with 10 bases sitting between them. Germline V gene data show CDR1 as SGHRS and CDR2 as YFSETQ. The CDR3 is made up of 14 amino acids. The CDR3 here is CASSAGELNTEAFF. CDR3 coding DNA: TGCGCCAGCAGCGCAGGGGAGTTGAACACTGAAGCTTTCTTT.

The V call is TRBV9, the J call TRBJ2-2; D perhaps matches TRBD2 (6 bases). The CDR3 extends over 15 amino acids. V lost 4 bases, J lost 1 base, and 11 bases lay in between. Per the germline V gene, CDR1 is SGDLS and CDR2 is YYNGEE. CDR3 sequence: CASSPGGLNTGELFF. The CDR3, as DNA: TGTGCCAGCAGCCCCGGGGGTCTGAACACCGGGGAGCTGTTTTTT.

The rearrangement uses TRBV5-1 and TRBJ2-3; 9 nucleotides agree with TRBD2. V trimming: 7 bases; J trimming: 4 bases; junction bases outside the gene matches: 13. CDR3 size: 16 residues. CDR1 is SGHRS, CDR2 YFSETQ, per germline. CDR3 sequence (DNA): TGCGCCAGCCATATTGGCGGGGGGGCCTTCGCAGATACGCAGTATTTT. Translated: CASHIGGGAFADTQYF.

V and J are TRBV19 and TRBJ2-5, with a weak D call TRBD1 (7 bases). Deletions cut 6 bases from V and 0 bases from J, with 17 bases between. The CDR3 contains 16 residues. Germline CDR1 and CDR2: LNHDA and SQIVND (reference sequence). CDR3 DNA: TGTGCCAGTAGGACGCGACAGGGAGGATACCAAGAGACCCAGTACTTC. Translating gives CASRTRQGGYQETQYF. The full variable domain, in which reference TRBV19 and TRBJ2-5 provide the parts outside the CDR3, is DGGITQSPKYLFRKEGQNVTLSCEQNLNHDAMYWYRQDPGQGLRLIYYSQIVNDFQKGDIAEGYSVSREKKESFPLTVTSAQKNPTAFYLCASRTRQGGYQETQYFGPGTRLLVL.

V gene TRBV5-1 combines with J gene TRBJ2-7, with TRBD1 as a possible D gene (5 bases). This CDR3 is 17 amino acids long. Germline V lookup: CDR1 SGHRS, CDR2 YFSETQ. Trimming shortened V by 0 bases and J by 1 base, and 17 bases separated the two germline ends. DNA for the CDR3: TGCGCCAGCAGCTTGGTTTGGCAGGGCTCAGGATCCTACGAGCAGTACTTC. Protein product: CASSLVWQGSGSYEQYF.

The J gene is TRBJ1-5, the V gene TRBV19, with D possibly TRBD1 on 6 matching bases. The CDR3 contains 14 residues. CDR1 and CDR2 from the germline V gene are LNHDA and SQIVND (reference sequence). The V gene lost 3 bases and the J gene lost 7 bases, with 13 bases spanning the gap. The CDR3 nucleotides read TGTGCCAGTAGTATTCGACAGGTCTGGCAGCCCCAGCATTTT. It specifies CASSIRQVWQPQHF. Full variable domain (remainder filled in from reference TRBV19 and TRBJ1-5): DGGITQSPKYLFRKEGQNVTLSCEQNLNHDAMYWYRQDPGQGLRLIYYSQIVNDFQKGDIAEGYSVSREKKESFPLTVTSAQKNPTAFYLCASSIRQVWQPQHFGDGTRLSIL.

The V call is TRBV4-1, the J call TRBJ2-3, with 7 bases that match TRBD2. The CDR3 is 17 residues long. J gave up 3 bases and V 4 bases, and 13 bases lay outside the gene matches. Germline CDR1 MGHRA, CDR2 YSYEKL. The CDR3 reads CASSPLDGRPNTDTQYF. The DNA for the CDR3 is TGCGCCAGCAGCCCGCTAGACGGGAGGCCTAATACAGATACGCAGTATTTT.

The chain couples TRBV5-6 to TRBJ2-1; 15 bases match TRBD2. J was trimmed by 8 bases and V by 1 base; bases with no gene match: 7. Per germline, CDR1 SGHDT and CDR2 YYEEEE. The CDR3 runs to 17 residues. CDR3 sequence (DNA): TGTGCCAGCAGCTTGCCCTACGGACTAGCGGGAGGGCATGAGCAGTTCTTC. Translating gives CASSLPYGLAGGHEQFF.

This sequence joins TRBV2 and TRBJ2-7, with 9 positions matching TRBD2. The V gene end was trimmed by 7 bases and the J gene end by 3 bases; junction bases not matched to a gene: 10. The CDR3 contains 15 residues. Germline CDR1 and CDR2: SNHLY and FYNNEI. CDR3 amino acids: CASNLAGKGGYEQYF. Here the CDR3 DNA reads TGTGCCAGCAATCTAGCGGGGAAAGGAGGCTACGAGCAGTACTTC.

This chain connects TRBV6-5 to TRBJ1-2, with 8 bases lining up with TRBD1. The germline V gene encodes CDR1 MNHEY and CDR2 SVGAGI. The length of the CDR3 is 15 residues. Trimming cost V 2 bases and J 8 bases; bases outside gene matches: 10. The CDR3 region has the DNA TGTGCCAGCAGTTACGGACTTCAGGGGGCAGGAGGCTACACCTTC. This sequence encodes CASSYGLQGAGGYTF.

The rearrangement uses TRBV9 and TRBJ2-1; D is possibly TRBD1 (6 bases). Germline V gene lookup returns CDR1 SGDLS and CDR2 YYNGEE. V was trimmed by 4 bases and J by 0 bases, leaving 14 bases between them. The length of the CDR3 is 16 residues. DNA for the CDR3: TGTGCCAGCAGCATCCGACAGGAGAACTCCTACAATGAGCAGTTCTTC. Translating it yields CASSIRQENSYNEQFF.

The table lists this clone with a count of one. This CDR3 is CASSFVGGRNEQYF. In DNA, the CDR3 is TGCGCCAGCAGCTTTGTCGGGGGTCGTAACGAGCAGTACTTC. The chain carries TRBV5-1 and TRBJ2-7, with a tentative D call TRBD2 (6 bases). The CDR3 is made up of 14 amino acids. Trimming stripped 2 bases from V and 5 bases from J, with 14 bases between. Per germline, CDR1 SGHRS and CDR2 YFSETQ.

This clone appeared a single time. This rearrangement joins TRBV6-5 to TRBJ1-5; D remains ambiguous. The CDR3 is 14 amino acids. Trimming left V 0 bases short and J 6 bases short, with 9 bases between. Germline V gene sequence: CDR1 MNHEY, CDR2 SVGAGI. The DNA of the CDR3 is TGTGCCAGCAGTTACTCTCGGGGTGGTCAGCCCCAGCATTTT. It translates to CASSYSRGGQPQHF.

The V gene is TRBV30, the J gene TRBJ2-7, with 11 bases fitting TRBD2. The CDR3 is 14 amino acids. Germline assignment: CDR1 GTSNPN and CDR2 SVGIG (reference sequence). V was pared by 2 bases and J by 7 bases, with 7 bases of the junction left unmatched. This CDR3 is CAWSLTSGEEEQYF. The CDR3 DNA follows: TGTGCCTGGAGTTTGACTAGCGGGGAGGAAGAGCAGTACTTC.